The 3 T cell receptor beta chains below come from one sample, sequenced in a study of T cells in Graves' hyperthyroidism and ophthalmopathy. Using RNA transcripts as the source, TCR beta CDR3 regions were amplified. TCR CDR3 regions were first amplified by RT-PCR with HTBI primers. TCRdb re-called the multiplex PCR reads with MiXCR, one entry per CDR3 protein. The data contain roughly 180,000 distinct CDR3 sequences, approximately 15% of them seen just once; the ten biggest clones take up roughly 30%. The sample was blood. Every receptor here comes from a woman in her 50s with Graves' hyperthyroidism.

This clonotype was recorded many times. The V gene is TRBV27, the J gene TRBJ2-5, with TRBD1 as a possible D gene (6 bases). V was trimmed by 0 bases and J by 2 bases, leaving 10 bases between them. Germline assignment: CDR1 MNHEY and CDR2 SMNVEV (reference sequence). This CDR3 is 15 amino acids long. CDR3 nucleotides: TGTGCCAGCAGTTTATCGCGGACAGAACAAGAGACCCAGTACTTC. Its protein is CASSLSRTEQETQYF.

This clonotype was recorded many times. The V and J genes are TRBV6-2 or TRBV6-3 and TRBJ1-2, with D unclear. The CDR3 runs 13 residues. V lost 5 bases and J lost 4, with 11 bases in between. Germline V gene sequence: CDR1 MNHEY, CDR2 SVGEGT. The chain's CDR3 is CASSLRTVYGYTF. The CDR3 DNA is TGTGCCAGCAGTCTCAGGACGGTCTATGGCTACACCTTC.

The V and J genes are TRBV12-3 or TRBV12-4 and TRBJ1-4, with D unclear. Trimming left V 4 bases short and J 4 bases short, with 13 bases between. The CDR3 runs 15 residues. The CDR3 region is CASSSSWQINEKLFF. CDR3 coding DNA: TGTGCCAGCAGTTCGTCGTGGCAAATTAATGAAAAACTGTTTTTT.